This T cell receptor (beta chain) was documented in a study of cytomegalovirus exposure and HLA in healthy donors. General study results and limits: It was reported that the classifier diagnosed cytomegalovirus status with high specificity and sensitivity in both the original and validation cohorts. Investigators reported about 160 TCR beta chains as tied to cytomegalovirus. Subsequent analysis of the 120 or so validation repertoires found a tendency for first-cohort TCR clusters to co-occur.

The assay was immunoSEQ multiplex PCR, and TCRdb's table has in-frame clones only and misses some. The data hold about 110,000 clones, with about 94% observed a single time. About this clone: Antigen unknown.

The donors were in the approximately 120-subject validation cohort; that cohort was separate from the roughly 730-subject first cohort. The CDR3 sequence is 15 residues long. CDR1 and CDR2 (germline): SGHDN, FVKESK. J gave up 10 bases and V 1 base, and 10 bases lay outside the gene matches. Sequencing was carried out using PBMCs. J is TRBJ2-1 and V is TRBV14; 7 bases are a match to TRBD1. This receptor was identified in a woman younger than 35 in good health and CMV-seronegative. CDR3 sequence reads: CASSQGTGQFQEQFF. CDR3 sequence (DNA): TGTGCCAGCAGCCAAGGGACAGGCCAATTTCAGGAGCAGTTCTTC.